The rows below give T cell receptor beta chains drawn from one sample of a study of molecular identifiers for immune sequencing clone quantification. TCRdb analysed the PCR reads with MiXCR anew, one entry per CDR3 protein. This table holds about half a million distinct CDR3 sequences, about a fifth found once. Sequencing was done on a sample of naive CD8+ T cells from blood, with Jurkat cell RNA spiked in. Source of these receptors: a human donor in good health. Some libraries in this study had Jurkat cell RNA spiked in. Both conserved end residues are part of each CDR3. D genes are given only for firm matches. Part of the rows lack a size; the others show once, few, many or a class for expanded clones.

len: 16; abundance: many; j_gene: TRBJ2-7; v_gene: TRBV28; d_gene: NA; CDR3aa: CASSQVDNQRTYEQYF; CDR3nt: TGTGCCAGCAGTCAAGTCGACAATCAGCGAACCTACGAGCAGTACTTC
len: 17; abundance: NA; j_gene: TRBJ1-3; v_gene: TRBV4-1; d_gene: TRBD1; CDR3aa: CASSQEAGQGVGNTIYF; CDR3nt: TGCGCCAGCAGCCAAGAAGCAGGACAGGGGGTCGGAAACACCATATATTTT
len: 13; abundance: many; j_gene: TRBJ2-5; v_gene: TRBV6-2/TRBV6-3; d_gene: NA; CDR3aa: CASKRGLEETQYF; CDR3nt: TGTGCCAGCAAAAGAGGACTGGAAGAGACCCAGTACTTC
len: 17; abundance: NA; j_gene: TRBJ2-7; v_gene: TRBV14; d_gene: TRBD2; CDR3aa: CASGQDWFSGGSGEQYF; CDR3nt: TGTGCCAGCGGCCAAGATTGGTTCAGCGGGGGGTCCGGGGAGCAGTACTTC
len: 16; abundance: many; j_gene: TRBJ2-3; v_gene: TRBV7-9; d_gene: TRBD2; CDR3aa: CASSSGTSGPTDTQYF; CDR3nt: TGTGCCAGCAGCTCAGGGACTAGCGGGCCCACAGATACGCAGTATTTT
len: 21; abundance: few; j_gene: TRBJ1-5; v_gene: TRBV6-2/TRBV6-3; d_gene: NA; CDR3aa: CASSHTWEEPQGFFGNQPQHF; CDR3nt: TGTGCCAGCAGTCACACATGGGAAGAGCCCCAAGGATTTTTTGGCAATCAGCCCCAGCATTTT
len: 13; abundance: few; j_gene: TRBJ1-2; v_gene: TRBV6-5; d_gene: NA; CDR3aa: CASSYAQAYGYTF; CDR3nt: TGTGCCAGCAGTTACGCCCAGGCATATGGCTACACCTTC
len: 14; abundance: NA; j_gene: TRBJ1-3; v_gene: TRBV28; d_gene: NA; CDR3aa: CASSPRGPVCTIYF; CDR3nt: TGTGCCAGCAGCCCTCGGGGTCCTGTGTGCACCATATATTTT
len: 18; abundance: few; j_gene: TRBJ2-2; v_gene: TRBV7-6; d_gene: NA; CDR3aa: CASSPNLQGSGRTGELFF; CDR3nt: TGTGCCAGCAGCCCTAATTTACAGGGCTCGGGGAGGACCGGGGAGCTGTTTTTT
len: 14; abundance: NA; j_gene: TRBJ1-5; v_gene: TRBV12-3/TRBV12-4; d_gene: NA; CDR3aa: CASSFLDSNQPPHF; CDR3nt: TGTGCCAGCAGTTTCTTGGACAGCAATCAGCCCCCGCATTTT
len: 15; abundance: many; j_gene: TRBJ2-3; v_gene: TRBV4-3; d_gene: NA; CDR3aa: CASSQEQLGTDTQYF; CDR3nt: TGCGCCAGCAGCCAAGAACAGCTAGGCACAGATACGCAGTATTTT
len: 13; abundance: many; j_gene: TRBJ2-7; v_gene: TRBV4-1; d_gene: NA; CDR3aa: CASSQENRDEQYF; CDR3nt: TGCGCCAGCAGCCAGGAGAACAGGGACGAGCAGTACTTC
len: 14; abundance: few; j_gene: TRBJ2-7; v_gene: TRBV27; d_gene: NA; CDR3aa: CARPGDTNRAEQYF; CDR3nt: TGTGCGCGCCCCGGCGACACCAATCGTGCGGAGCAGTACTTC
len: 15; abundance: many; j_gene: TRBJ1-6; v_gene: TRBV15; d_gene: TRBD1; CDR3aa: CATSRDRGRNSPLHF; CDR3nt: TGTGCCACCAGCAGGGACAGGGGGCGGAATTCACCCCTCCACTTT
len: 11; abundance: many; j_gene: TRBJ1-1; v_gene: TRBV29-1; d_gene: NA; CDR3aa: CSVEENTEAFF; CDR3nt: TGCAGCGTTGAGGAGAACACTGAAGCTTTCTTT
len: 15; abundance: few; j_gene: TRBJ1-5; v_gene: TRBV2; d_gene: NA; CDR3aa: CASSGAPGGNQPQHF; CDR3nt: TGTGCCAGCAGTGGGGCTCCAGGTGGCAATCAGCCCCAGCATTTT
len: 15; abundance: many; j_gene: TRBJ2-5; v_gene: TRBV28; d_gene: TRBD2; CDR3aa: CASGRERDSQETQYF; CDR3nt: TGTGCCAGCGGACGAGAGCGGGATTCCCAAGAGACCCAGTACTTC
len: 13; abundance: few; j_gene: TRBJ2-3; v_gene: TRBV12-3/TRBV12-4; d_gene: TRBD1; CDR3aa: CASSDDRVLTQYF; CDR3nt: TGTGCCAGCAGTGATGACAGGGTTCTTACGCAGTATTTT
len: 12; abundance: many; j_gene: TRBJ2-7; v_gene: TRBV6-6; d_gene: NA; CDR3aa: CASSYSILEQYF; CDR3nt: TGTGCCAGCAGTTACTCGATCTTGGAGCAGTACTTC
len: 15; abundance: few; j_gene: TRBJ1-1; v_gene: TRBV6-2/TRBV6-3; d_gene: NA; CDR3aa: CASSSSITGNTEAFF; CDR3nt: TGTGCCAGCAGCTCCTCTATTACAGGGAACACTGAAGCTTTCTTT
len: 16; abundance: few; j_gene: TRBJ2-2; v_gene: TRBV24-1; d_gene: NA; CDR3aa: CATSDPRLPNTGELFF; CDR3nt: TGTGCCACCAGTGATCCCCGGTTGCCTAACACCGGGGAGCTGTTTTTT
len: 17; abundance: few; j_gene: TRBJ2-3; v_gene: TRBV5-1; d_gene: NA; CDR3aa: CASSSYQGVISTDTQYF; CDR3nt: TGCGCCAGCAGCTCATATCAAGGGGTCATCTCCACAGATACGCAGTATTTT
len: 16; abundance: many; j_gene: TRBJ2-3; v_gene: TRBV13; d_gene: TRBD2; CDR3aa: CASSYGTSGRTDTQYF; CDR3nt: TGTGCCAGCAGCTACGGGACTAGCGGGAGGACAGATACGCAGTATTTT
len: 14; abundance: few; j_gene: TRBJ1-2; v_gene: TRBV2; d_gene: NA; CDR3aa: CASSDSQGNYGYTF; CDR3nt: TGTGCCAGCAGTGATTCGCAGGGTAACTATGGCTACACCTTC
len: 16; abundance: many; j_gene: TRBJ2-3; v_gene: TRBV18; d_gene: NA; CDR3aa: CASSPPSGTSTDTQYF; CDR3nt: TGTGCCAGCTCACCACCTAGTGGGACTAGCACAGATACGCAGTATTTT
len: 15; abundance: many; j_gene: TRBJ2-2; v_gene: TRBV20-1; d_gene: TRBD1; CDR3aa: CSAREDRVGTGELFF; CDR3nt: TGCAGTGCTAGAGAAGACAGGGTCGGAACCGGGGAGCTGTTTTTT
len: 13; abundance: NA; j_gene: TRBJ2-1; v_gene: TRBV7-9; d_gene: NA; CDR3aa: CASRREHYNEQFF; CDR3nt: TGTGCCAGCAGAAGAGAACATTACAATGAGCAGTTCTTC
len: 12; abundance: few; j_gene: TRBJ2-5; v_gene: TRBV30; d_gene: NA; CDR3aa: CAWAGARETQYF; CDR3nt: TGTGCCTGGGCAGGTGCGCGGGAGACCCAGTACTTC
len: 16; abundance: few; j_gene: TRBJ2-1; v_gene: TRBV3-1; d_gene: TRBD2; CDR3aa: CASSQEGTSGNNEQFF; CDR3nt: TGTGCCAGCAGCCAAGAAGGGACTAGCGGGAACAATGAGCAGTTCTTC
len: 15; abundance: many; j_gene: TRBJ2-7; v_gene: TRBV7-2; d_gene: TRBD1; CDR3aa: CASSPGQGNPYEQYF; CDR3nt: TGTGCCAGCAGCCCGGGACAGGGAAACCCCTACGAGCAGTACTTC
len: 12; abundance: few; j_gene: TRBJ2-7; v_gene: TRBV30; d_gene: TRBD1; CDR3aa: CAWGGQGGEQYF; CDR3nt: TGTGCCTGGGGGGGACAGGGTGGCGAGCAGTACTTC